This TCR beta chain was identified during a study of T cell changes during pregnancy in multiple sclerosis. CDR1 is MNHEY, CDR2 SMNVEV, per germline (reference sequence). The germline V and J ends were trimmed by 8 bases and 0 bases, with 13 bases remaining between them. The CDR3 extends over 14 amino acids. Libraries were prepared by immunoSEQ multiplex PCR; TCRdb keeps only in-frame clonotypes and omits some of them. The profile shows approximately 60,000 clones, around 94% of them singletons. This clonotype originated in a female donor with multiple sclerosis, enrolled in a pregnancy study. The source was CD8+ T cells from peripheral blood mononuclear cells, collected in the third trimester of pregnancy. The chain combines TRBV27 with TRBJ1-1; D gene unclear. The CDR3 DNA follows: TGTGCCAGCTTTTCGGCGAGGATGAACACTGAAGCTTTCTTT. Translating gives CASFSARMNTEAFF.